The entry that follows covers one T cell receptor (beta chain) sequence. The authors distributed each subset's genomic DNA evenly over several immunoSEQ plates. This table comes from immunoSEQ multiplex PCR, and its TCRdb copy is limited to in-frame clones, with some not included. The top ten clones hold about 1.5% of a sample with 950,000 to 1,300,000 clones, about 74% of them seen once. This entry comes from a study of shared clonotypes between healthy human individuals. Between the trimmed V and J ends, which lost 6 bases and 9 bases, there was a span of 12 bases. CDR3 length equals 12 residues. Germline loops: CDR1 MNHEY, CDR2 SMNVEV (reference sequence).

Sequences were obtained from memory CD4+ T cells sorted from blood. Subset specified: CD45RA-negative fraction. The rearrangement uses TRBV27 and TRBJ1-5; D might be TRBD1 (5 bases). This receptor was identified in a man aged 18 to 35 in good health. In DNA, the CDR3 is TGTGCCAGCAGCCGGGGCGGATTGCCCCAGCATTTT. It yields the protein CASSRGGLPQHF.